This is a list of T cell receptor beta chains from one sample in a study of shared clonotypes between healthy human individuals. TCRdb's copy holds only in-frame clones and misses some; the assay was immunoSEQ multiplex PCR. The sample has millions of clones; less than 95% are singletons. The sample comprised naive CD8+ T cells sorted from blood. These receptors were obtained from a man aged 18 to 29 in good health. The CDR3 runs from the conserved cysteine through the conserved F or W. The order of the fields is CDR3 length, J gene, clone size, D gene, V gene, CDR3 DNA, CDR3 protein. D genes are given only for firm matches. Where a row states a size, it is once, few, many or the class of an expanded clone; other rows omit it.

len: 13; j_gene: TRBJ2-2; abundance: -; d_gene: -; v_gene: TRBV30; CDR3nt: TGTGCCTGGAGTTTTATGGACACCGGGGAGCTGTTTTTT; CDR3aa: CAWSFMDTGELFF
len: 17; j_gene: TRBJ2-7; abundance: -; d_gene: -; v_gene: TRBV4-3; CDR3nt: TGCGCCAGCAGCCAAGGCCCACAGGGCGCCGAATCCTACGAGCAGTACTTC; CDR3aa: CASSQGPQGAESYEQYF
len: 13; j_gene: TRBJ1-2; abundance: -; d_gene: TRBD1; v_gene: TRBV14; CDR3nt: TGTGCCAGCAGCCGGGGACAGGGACATGGCTACACCTTC; CDR3aa: CASSRGQGHGYTF
len: 16; j_gene: TRBJ2-5; abundance: -; d_gene: TRBD2; v_gene: TRBV5-1; CDR3nt: TGCGCCAGCAGCTCCAGACTAGCGGGGACTCAAGAGACCCAGTACTTC; CDR3aa: CASSSRLAGTQETQYF
len: 16; j_gene: TRBJ2-5; abundance: -; d_gene: TRBD1; v_gene: TRBV11-2; CDR3nt: TGTGCCAGCAGCCCGGGGACAGGGGGCTTTCAAGAGACCCAGTACTTC; CDR3aa: CASSPGTGGFQETQYF
len: 15; j_gene: TRBJ2-7; abundance: -; d_gene: -; v_gene: TRBV4-3; CDR3nt: TGCGCCAGCAGCCAAGAACGGGGGCCTTACTACGAGCAGTACTTC; CDR3aa: CASSQERGPYYEQYF
len: 14; j_gene: TRBJ1-1; abundance: once; d_gene: -; v_gene: TRBV10-3; CDR3nt: TGTGCCATCAGTGACTTAGGGAGGAACACTGAAGCTTTCTTT; CDR3aa: CAISDLGRNTEAFF
len: 16; j_gene: TRBJ2-7; abundance: -; d_gene: -; v_gene: TRBV28; CDR3nt: TGTGCCAGCAGTTTGCTCGGCTCAGGGTACGCCTACGAGCAGTACTTC; CDR3aa: CASSLLGSGYAYEQYF
len: 13; j_gene: TRBJ1-1; abundance: -; d_gene: -; v_gene: TRBV29-1; CDR3nt: TGCAGCGGACGCGAGGGAGGGAACACTGAAGCTTTCTTT; CDR3aa: CSGREGGNTEAFF
len: 17; j_gene: TRBJ2-1; abundance: -; d_gene: TRBD2; v_gene: TRBV27; CDR3nt: TGTGCCAGCAGTCCTCGGGGGATAGCGGGGGATTACAATGAGCAGTTCTTC; CDR3aa: CASSPRGIAGDYNEQFF
len: 14; j_gene: TRBJ2-1; abundance: -; d_gene: -; v_gene: TRBV10-3; CDR3nt: TGTGCCGTCGGAATAGGACAGACCTACAATGAGCAGTTCTTC; CDR3aa: CAVGIGQTYNEQFF
len: 14; j_gene: TRBJ2-5; abundance: -; d_gene: -; v_gene: TRBV2; CDR3nt: TGTGCCAGCAGTGAAGTGGGGGCCCAAGAGACCCAGTACTTC; CDR3aa: CASSEVGAQETQYF
len: 13; j_gene: TRBJ1-2; abundance: -; d_gene: -; v_gene: TRBV19; CDR3nt: TGTGCCAGTAGTATCGGGTCTTACGGCGGCTACACCTTC; CDR3aa: CASSIGSYGGYTF
len: 14; j_gene: TRBJ2-5; abundance: -; d_gene: -; v_gene: TRBV25-1; CDR3nt: TGTGCCAGCAGCCTGGGGTGGGGCCAAGAGACCCAGTACTTC; CDR3aa: CASSLGWGQETQYF
len: 14; j_gene: TRBJ2-5; abundance: -; d_gene: -; v_gene: TRBV4-1; CDR3nt: TGCGCCAGCAGCCGGACGGACTTGGAAGAGACCCAGTACTTC; CDR3aa: CASSRTDLEETQYF
len: 16; j_gene: TRBJ2-5; abundance: -; d_gene: TRBD1; v_gene: TRBV13; CDR3nt: TGTGCCAGCAGCCCCCGGGGGACAGGGGGCGAGGAGACCCAGTACTTC; CDR3aa: CASSPRGTGGEETQYF
len: 15; j_gene: TRBJ2-2; abundance: -; d_gene: TRBD1; v_gene: TRBV18; CDR3nt: TGTGCCAGCTCCGGGACAGGAACGAACACCGGGGAGCTGTTTTTT; CDR3aa: CASSGTGTNTGELFF
len: 14; j_gene: TRBJ2-7; abundance: once; d_gene: -; v_gene: TRBV15; CDR3nt: TGTGCCACCAGCAGAGTTGATCAGTCCTACGAGCAGTACTTC; CDR3aa: CATSRVDQSYEQYF
len: 13; j_gene: TRBJ1-2; abundance: -; d_gene: -; v_gene: TRBV6-5; CDR3nt: TGTGCCAGCAAAAAGACAGGCAACTATGGCTACACCTTC; CDR3aa: CASKKTGNYGYTF
len: 15; j_gene: TRBJ2-1; abundance: -; d_gene: TRBD2; v_gene: TRBV27; CDR3nt: TGTGCCAGCAGTTATCTAGCGGGAGGAAGAGATGAGCAGTTCTTC; CDR3aa: CASSYLAGGRDEQFF